This T cell receptor (beta chain) originates from a study of cytomegalovirus exposure and HLA in healthy donors. About the research overall: Some 200 million T cells yielded 100 million or so unique TCR beta sequences in earlier analysis. The early release's HLA-typed donors yielded some 85 million unique TCRs.

Concerning this clone itself: The antigen is unknown.

Samples came from healthy bone marrow donors. Study results and caveats: In an earlier analysis, in several hundred donors, most V segments appeared productive either ~87% or ~30% of the time.

The CDR3 loop spans 15 amino acids. Trimming removed 4 bases from V and 0 bases from J, with 12 bases in between. Germline lookup yields CDR1 SGHDN and CDR2 FVKESK. With 60 Vbeta and 13 Jbeta primers, the PCR was carried out. TCRdb keeps only in-frame clones here, not all; method: immunoSEQ multiplex PCR. The sample has around 160,000 clones, 60% to 85% seen once; the top ten hold 7% to 9%. V usage is TRBV14 and J usage is TRBJ1-1, with a tentative D call TRBD1 (5 bases). The receptor comes from a male donor in good health and CMV-seropositive. The sample was PBMCs. The CDR3, as DNA: TGTGCCAGCAGCCGGGCGGGACTTATGAACACTGAAGCTTTCTTT. Translated: CASSRAGLMNTEAFF.